The 15 T cell receptor beta chains below were found in one sample sequenced in a study of blood T cell repertoires in COVID-19. Profiled with immunoSEQ multiplex PCR; TCRdb holds only in-frame clones, not every one. This table has approximately 65,000 clones, roughly two thirds appearing once. What was sequenced was PBMCs or T cells enriched from blood (not recorded which). These receptor sequences come from a woman between 55 and 75 years old who had been exposed to COVID-19.

The chain recombines TRBV30 with TRBJ1-1; D call uncertain. Deletions cut 4 bases from V and 0 bases from J, with 3 bases between. The CDR3 is 11 amino acids. The germline CDR1 and CDR2 sequences are GTSNPN and SVGIG (reference sequence). The CDR3 region is CAWIVNTEAFF. DNA for the CDR3: TGTGCCTGGATAGTGAACACTGAAGCTTTCTTT.

The chain joins TRBV7-2 to TRBJ1-6, with D perhaps matching TRBD1 (5 bases). The CDR3 extends over 14 amino acids. With 4 bases removed from V and 9 bases from J, the gap between germline ends came to 13 bases. Per germline, CDR1 SGHTA and CDR2 FQGNSA. CDR3 loop: CASSSQGFGSPLHF. Here the CDR3 DNA reads TGTGCCAGCAGCTCGCAGGGTTTCGGTTCACCCCTCCACTTT.

This clone was seen ten or more times. The genes are TRBV7-2 and TRBJ2-2, with 8 bases aligning to TRBD2. The CDR3 consists of 18 residues. Germline V gene lookup returns CDR1 SGHTA and CDR2 FQGNSA. With 5 bases clipped from V and 4 bases from J, the junction kept 15 bases outside the gene matches. CDR3 sequence reads: CASSMTVGAGGATGELFF. DNA for the CDR3: TGTGCCAGCAGCATGACAGTGGGGGCGGGAGGTGCCACCGGGGAGCTGTTTTTT.

This clone was counted between two and nine times. DNA for the CDR3: TGTGCCAGCAGTGACCATGCAGCCTACGAGCAGTACTTC. Translating gives CASSDHAAYEQYF. V gene TRBV6-1 combines with J gene TRBJ2-7; no clear D. The germline gives CDR1 MNHNS, CDR2 SASEGT. Trimming stripped 3 bases from V and 2 bases from J, with 8 bases between. The CDR3 has 13 amino acids.

Here the CDR3 DNA reads TGTGCCAGCAGTGGACTCGGGACTACCCTTGAACCAGATACGCAGTATTTT. Its translation: CASSGLGTTLEPDTQYF. This chain connects TRBV2 to TRBJ2-3; 7 bases are a match to TRBD2. The CDR3 runs to 17 residues. CDR1 is SNHLY, CDR2 FYNNEI, per germline. The V segment lost 4 bases and the J segment 4 bases; nucleotides outside the gene matches: 14.

This clone has more than one count but fewer than ten. V is TRBV6-1 and J is TRBJ2-6, with TRBD1 as a possible D gene (6 bases). The V gene's germline CDR1 is MNHNS and CDR2 SASEGT. V was clipped by 3 bases and J by 4 bases, with 16 bases between them. This CDR3 has 17 amino acids. CDR3 DNA sequence: TGTGCCAGCAGTGAGGGGGCGGCTAACCCAGGGGCCAACGTCCTGACTTTC. Amino acids: CASSEGAANPGANVLTF.

The gene calls are TRBV15 and TRBJ1-1; weak D call: TRBD1 (5 bases). V was shortened by 1 base and J by 8 bases, with 5 bases between the two germline ends. CDR3 size: 11 residues. Per the germline V gene, CDR1 is LNHNV and CDR2 is YYDKDF (reference sequence). The CDR3 reads CATSRGTEAFF. The CDR3 bases are TGTGCCACCAGCAGAGGGACAGAAGCTTTCTTT.

This clone turned up a few times. The chain couples TRBV4-1 to TRBJ1-6, with D maybe TRBD1 (6 bases). The CDR3 covers 19 residues. Trimming shortened V by 10 bases and J by 0 bases, and 25 bases separated the two germline ends. Germline V gene data show CDR1 as MGHRA and CDR2 as YSYEKL. CDR3 nucleotide sequence: TGCGCCACCTTCAAAACCGGGACACCGAGGACCTCCTATAATTCACCCCTCCACTTT. This encodes CATFKTGTPRTSYNSPLHF.

V and J are TRBV5-4 and TRBJ1-1; D not certain. Germline V gives CDR1 SGHNT, CDR2 YYREEE (reference sequence). This CDR3 is 15 amino acids long. Trimming shortened V by 1 base and J by 3 bases, and 13 bases separated the two germline ends. The CDR3 region has the DNA TGTGCCAGCAGCTTGTCGGAGGGCAGATACACTGAAGCTTTCTTT. Translation gives CASSLSEGRYTEAFF.

The chain employs TRBV28 and TRBJ1-2; 8 bases are shared with TRBD1. The germline gives CDR1 MDHEN, CDR2 SYDVKM. V lost 5 bases to trimming and J lost 9 bases; unmatched junction nucleotides: 20. CDR3 size: 17 residues. CDR3 sequence (DNA): TGTGCCAGCAGTCCCAACCCCGGGACAGGCGGACTTTGGCGCTACACCTTC. It codes for CASSPNPGTGGLWRYTF.

The chain recombines TRBV11-2 with TRBJ2-7; 7 positions agree with TRBD2. CDR1 is SGHAT, CDR2 FQNNGV, per germline. CDR3 length equals 15 residues. Unmatched junction bases numbered 8, after V lost 1 base and J lost 5 bases. This chain's CDR3 is CASSLAGASGDEQYF. In nucleotides, the CDR3 is TGTGCCAGCAGCTTAGCCGGGGCTAGCGGAGACGAGCAGTACTTC.

V and J are TRBV19 and TRBJ2-3; D is unresolved. The CDR3 totals 13 residues. Trimming left V 5 bases short and J 0 bases short, with 6 bases between. From germline, CDR1 is LNHDA and CDR2 SQIVND (reference sequence). CDR3 DNA: TGTGCCAGTAGTCTGTCTAGCACAGATACGCAGTATTTT. Translating gives CASSLSSTDTQYF.

CDR3 residues: CASSQGTGNTEAFF. In nucleotides, the CDR3 is TGTGCCAGCAGCCAAGGGACAGGCAATACTGAAGCTTTCTTT. This sequence joins TRBV28 and TRBJ1-1, with TRBD1 matching 8 bases. The CDR3 covers 14 residues. V was pared by 6 bases and J by 5 bases, with 8 bases of the junction left unmatched. Germline loops: CDR1 MDHEN, CDR2 SYDVKM.

The rearrangement links TRBV9 to TRBJ2-1; no reliable D call. Germline lookup yields CDR1 SGDLS and CDR2 YYNGEE. There are 16 residues in the CDR3. Trimming shortened V by 0 bases and J by 1 base, and 11 bases separated the two germline ends. The CDR3 spells CASSVGAAISYNEQFF. The CDR3 region has the DNA TGTGCCAGCAGCGTAGGTGCAGCGATTTCCTACAATGAGCAGTTCTTC.

The chain uses TRBV9 and TRBJ2-5, with D uncertain. Germline CDR1 and CDR2: SGDLS and YYNGEE. Trimming cost V 0 bases and J 5 bases, with 8 bases left between them. The CDR3 spans 13 residues. The chain's CDR3 is CASSVGGLETQYF. CDR3 DNA: TGTGCCAGCAGCGTAGGAGGTTTGGAGACCCAGTACTTC.